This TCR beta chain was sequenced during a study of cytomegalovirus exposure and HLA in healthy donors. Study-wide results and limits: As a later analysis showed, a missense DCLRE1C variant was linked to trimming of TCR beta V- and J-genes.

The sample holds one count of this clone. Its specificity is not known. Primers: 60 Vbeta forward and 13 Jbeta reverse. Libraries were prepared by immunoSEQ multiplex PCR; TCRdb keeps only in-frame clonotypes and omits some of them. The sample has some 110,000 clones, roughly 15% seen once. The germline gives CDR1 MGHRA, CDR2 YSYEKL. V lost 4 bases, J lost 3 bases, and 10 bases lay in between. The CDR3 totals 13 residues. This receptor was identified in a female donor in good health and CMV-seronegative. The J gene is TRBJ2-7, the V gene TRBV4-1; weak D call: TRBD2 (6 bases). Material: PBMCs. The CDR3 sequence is CASSPEGNYEQYF. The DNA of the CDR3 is TGCGCCAGCAGCCCGGAGGGCAACTACGAGCAGTACTTC.